A selection of T cell receptor beta chains follows, all from one sample in a study of T cells after yellow fever vaccination. TCRdb processed the 5' RACE reads anew with MiXCR; each CDR3 protein has one entry. The table lists around 350,000 distinct CDR3 sequences, roughly 6.1% of them singletons. This specimen was PBMCs, taken 5 days after the yellow fever booster vaccination. The receptors shown here come from a man under 40 who received the YFV17D yellow fever vaccine. CDR3s include the opening cysteine and the closing phenylalanine or tryptophan. Each record gives: CDR3 protein, CDR3 DNA, D gene, clone size, J gene, V gene. D genes are given only for firm matches. Clone size is not always given. Where it is, it says once, few, many or a class for expanded clones.

CASSFVGSGVSYEQYF,TGTGCCAGCAGTTTCGTCGGCTCAGGGGTCTCCTACGAGCAGTACTTC,NA,many,TRBJ2-7,TRBV12-3/TRBV12-4
CASSFPGQGVYGYTF,TGTGCCAGCAGCTTTCCGGGACAGGGGGTCTATGGCTACACCTTC,TRBD1,NA,TRBJ1-2,TRBV5-4
CASSLGKDEQFF,TGTGCCAGCAGCTTAGGGAAGGATGAGCAGTTCTTC,NA,few,TRBJ2-1,TRBV7-2
CATSRLDRDPTNEKLFF,TGTGCCACCAGCAGACTAGACAGGGACCCAACTAATGAAAAACTGTTTTTT,TRBD1,NA,TRBJ1-4,TRBV15
CASSDKGQGLYEQYF,TGCGCCAGCAGCGACAAGGGACAGGGGCTCTACGAGCAGTACTTC,TRBD1,few,TRBJ2-7,TRBV5-1
CSVRTGGSGKNIQYF,TGCAGCGTTCGGACAGGGGGCTCTGGCAAAAACATTCAGTACTTC,TRBD1,few,TRBJ2-4,TRBV29-1
CCAPLWTSGNTGELFF,TGCTGTGCTCCCCTCTGGACTAGCGGGAACACCGGGGAGCTGTTTTTT,TRBD2,few,TRBJ2-2,TRBV20-1
CCAGTSGRALVYEQFF,TGCTGTGCGGGGACTAGCGGGAGGGCCCTCGTCTATGAGCAGTTCTTC,TRBD2,NA,TRBJ2-1,TRBV20-1
CASSPTWGGWYSSYEQYF,TGTGCCAGCAGCCCCACTTGGGGGGGGTGGTACTCCTCCTACGAGCAGTACTTC,TRBD2,many,TRBJ2-7,TRBV9
CASSRSSGDPGEQFF,TGTGCCAGCAGCCGATCTAGCGGGGATCCCGGTGAGCAGTTCTTC,TRBD2,few,TRBJ2-1,TRBV14
CSARPRLPGLAGGLETQYF,TGCAGTGCTAGACCTCGGCTTCCGGGACTAGCGGGAGGTCTGGAGACCCAGTACTTC,TRBD2,many,TRBJ2-5,TRBV20-1
CASSIDLGNTEAFF,TGTGCCAGTAGTATAGATCTGGGGAACACTGAAGCTTTCTTT,NA,few,TRBJ1-1,TRBV19
CSARDAEGGWYNQPQHF,TGCAGTGCTAGAGACGCAGAAGGTGGATGGTATAATCAGCCCCAGCATTTT,NA,few,TRBJ1-5,TRBV20-1
CASSPYYTDTQYF,TGTGCCAGCAGTCCATATTACACAGATACGCAGTATTTT,NA,NA,TRBJ2-3,TRBV12-3/TRBV12-4
CASSVLGRDGYTF,TGTGCCAGCTCGGTCCTGGGGCGGGATGGCTACACCTTC,NA,few,TRBJ1-2,TRBV18
CASSAGAGYGYTF,TGTGCCAGCAGTGCAGGGGCTGGCTATGGCTACACCTTC,NA,few,TRBJ1-2,TRBV2
CASSFGGIYNEQFF,TGTGCCAGCAGTTTTGGCGGGATTTACAATGAGCAGTTCTTC,NA,many,TRBJ2-1,TRBV28
CASSSTGSGYGYTF,TGTGCCAGCAGCTCGACCGGTAGCGGCTATGGCTACACCTTC,NA,few,TRBJ1-2,TRBV5-4
CASSYYGQGAGGTGELFF,TGTGCCAGCAGTTACTACGGACAGGGGGCTGGCGGGACCGGGGAGCTGTTTTTT,TRBD1,few,TRBJ2-2,TRBV6-5
CSARSDPSSPLHF,TGCAGTGCTAGATCGGACCCGAGTTCACCCCTCCACTTT,NA,many,TRBJ1-6,TRBV20-1
CSVEERGTAKNIQYF,TGCAGCGTTGAAGAGCGGGGGACGGCCAAAAACATTCAGTACTTC,TRBD2,NA,TRBJ2-4,TRBV29-1
CSVAGRMNTEAFF,TGCAGCGTTGCGGGACGTATGAACACTGAAGCTTTCTTT,NA,few,TRBJ1-1,TRBV29-1
CASSGGRAITGELFF,TGTGCCAGCAGCGGCGGGAGGGCCATTACCGGGGAGCTGTTTTTT,TRBD2,NA,TRBJ2-2,TRBV7-9